This record concerns one TCR beta chain sequence. The clone's antigen remains unknown. Base qualities are not provided; no much larger clone lies one nucleotide away. Trimming takes 6 bases off V and 7 bases off J; junction bases not matched to a gene: 16. CDR1 and CDR2 were assigned from the germline V gene as KGHSH and LQKENI. The CDR3 holds 16 amino acids from the cysteine to the phenylalanine. The DNA shown is the 48-base CDR3, in frame from base 1. The sample belongs to a study of blood T cell dynamics during melanoma immunotherapy (dated by TCRdb to the early 2020s). Context from the whole study: Patients with metastatic melanoma were treated with first-line pembrolizumab or nivolumab plus ipilimumab as standard of care in the United Kingdom. To find early correlates of response, peripheral T cell receptor repertoires were profiled in metastatic melanoma patients before and after one cycle of checkpoint inhibitor therapy. A training cohort was formed from consecutive patients, and a further independent group of patients from the same centre was pooled into an external validation set.

The study at large found these results: The study could not determine whether the T cell clones driving repertoire changes were melanoma-specific or reflected general immune activation. A bifurcated reorganization of the PBMC repertoire at W3, with increased clonality or increased diversity, was observed in patients who later achieved disease control, unlike in progressors. The relatively small sample size was acknowledged as something that could potentially limit how far the results can be generalized.

What the time point label conveys for this sample: week 3, after first cycle of checkpoint inhibitor. Blood samples were taken at two points: before treatment (T0) and at week 3 (W3), which came after the first cycle of checkpoint blockade. Except for two patients with rapid clinical progression, response was assessed 12 weeks after the first infusion by RECIST 1.1; disease control meant complete response, partial response or stable disease. Patients were excluded for prior systemic cancer treatment, concomitant immunosuppressant therapy or synchronous other active malignancies. To track both circulating cells and T cell turnover, TCR beta was sequenced from bulk PBMC as well as from plasma cell-free DNA. Lymphoprep and SepMate tubes were used to isolate PBMC from blood, and red cell lysis was then performed. QIAamp DNA Blood Mini kits were used to extract DNA from PBMC and sorted T cell subsets.

A fixed 350 ng of DNA was loaded for every bulk PBMC sample. TCR beta CDR3 sequences were amplified from genomic DNA using the immunoSEQ TCRb Assay kit according to manufacturer instructions. The KAPA Library Quantification Kit for Illumina platforms was used to quantify the pooled libraries by qPCR. Sequencing of the pooled libraries was done on an Illumina NextSeq 500, with clustering at roughly 0.6-1.1 pM. The authors' pipeline ran thus. TCR data were analyzed using immunoSEQ ANALYZER and the R LymphoSeq package. A rearrangement efficiency score was calculated as productive divided by the sum of productive and non-productive CDR3 sequences. Clonality was measured with the Gini coefficient and diversity with the Renyi index at alpha=1, and both measures were compared pairwise between timepoints within each patient. In LymphoSeq, clonal relatedness was computed using an edit distance of 3, and repertoire similarity was computed using the Bhattacharyya coefficient. To classify response, a linear discriminant analysis based on week-3 changes in clonality and diversity was built using the R MASS and caret packages. The immuneACCESS repertoire file appears here via TCRdb, limited to in-frame rearrangements. These files lack a portion of the clones; in checked studies, under half of the deficit traces to unresolved V genes, and the cause of the others is not known. Clone size and V and J calls were adopted from that table, with D and trimming inferred from the DNA. The sample table holds roughly 15,000 clones, of which around 90% were seen once. The top ten hold less than 9.5% of the sample.

This chain is built from TRBV18 and TRBJ2-7; 9 middle bases align to TRBD2. The sample here was blood, taken from a patient treated with checkpoint blockade. The receptor's source is a human donor with melanoma. CDR3 sequence: CASSQYPGLAREEQYF. The DNA reads TGTGCCAGCTCCCAATATCCCGGACTAGCGCGAGAGGAGCAGTACTTC.